This T cell receptor beta chain was sequenced in a study of blood T cell repertoires in COVID-19. Study summary: Samples of COVID-19 (acute and convalescent) were obtained from the United States, Italy and Spain. T cells, B-cell-depleted T cells, or PBMCs provided the cDNA or gDNA that served as material.

In the authors' workflow: Estimation of nucleated cell counts relied on the amplification of reference gene primers. Clones were sequenced by immunoSEQ multiplex PCR, and TCRdb holds only the in-frame ones, with some missing. The D gene and trimming were derived from the DNA, and the V and J assignments and clone size from that table. The table shows 60,000 to 85,000 clones, with around nine tenths occurring only once. This TCR was recovered from a human donor in a cohort sampled during active COVID-19. Sequencing used peripheral blood.

The CDR3 DNA follows: TGTGCCAGCAGCTTCTGGCGGGGAAGGAGCAACAATGAGCAGTTCTTC. Amino acids: CASSFWRGRSNNEQFF. The V and J genes are TRBV5-8 and TRBJ2-1; D possibly corresponds to TRBD2 (6 bases). Per the germline V gene, CDR1 is SGHTS and CDR2 is YDEGEE. V lost 2 bases and J 5 bases, leaving 17 bases between the germline ends. The CDR3 contains 16 residues.